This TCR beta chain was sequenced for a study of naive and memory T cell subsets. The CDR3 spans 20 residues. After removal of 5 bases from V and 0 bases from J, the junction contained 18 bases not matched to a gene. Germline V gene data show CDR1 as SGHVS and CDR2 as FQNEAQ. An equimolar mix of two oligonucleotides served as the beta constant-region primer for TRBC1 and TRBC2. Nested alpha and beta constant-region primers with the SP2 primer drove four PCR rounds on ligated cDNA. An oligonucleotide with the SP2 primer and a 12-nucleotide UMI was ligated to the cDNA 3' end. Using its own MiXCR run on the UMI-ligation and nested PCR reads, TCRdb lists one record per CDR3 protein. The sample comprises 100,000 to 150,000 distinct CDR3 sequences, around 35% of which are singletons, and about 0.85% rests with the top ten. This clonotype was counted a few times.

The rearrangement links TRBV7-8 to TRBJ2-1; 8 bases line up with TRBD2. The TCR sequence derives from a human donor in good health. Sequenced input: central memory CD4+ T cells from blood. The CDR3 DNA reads TGTGCCAGCAGCCCCCGAGGTGGCCTAGCGGGCCAAAGCTCCTACAATGAGCAGTTCTTC. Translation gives CASSPRGGLAGQSSYNEQFF.